The text below deals with one T cell receptor (beta chain). This CDR3 is built from 11 residues. The germline V gene has CDR1 SEHNR and CDR2 FQNEAQ (reference sequence). Trimming pared 2 bases from V and 9 bases from J, leaving 7 bases between. This entry belongs to a study of control samples from healthy donors and cancer patients. Method: immunoSEQ multiplex PCR; TCRdb's copy keeps in-frame clones and lacks some. The data show some 130,000 clones, over 85% seen once. The chain recombines TRBV7-9 with TRBJ2-5, with D unresolved. Sequencing was carried out using PBMCs. The TCR was taken from a man in his fifties or sixties with head and neck cancer. This chain's CDR3 is CASSLYLAQYF. The CDR3 coding sequence is TGTGCCAGCAGCTTATATTTGGCCCAGTACTTC. Supplemented by reference TRBV7-9 and TRBJ2-5, the full variable domain reads DTGVSQNPRHKITKRGQNVTFRCDPISEHNRLYWYRQTLGQGPEFLTYFQNEAQLEKSRLLSDRFSAERPKGSFSTLEIQRTEQGDSAMYLCASSLYLAQYFGPGTRLLVL.